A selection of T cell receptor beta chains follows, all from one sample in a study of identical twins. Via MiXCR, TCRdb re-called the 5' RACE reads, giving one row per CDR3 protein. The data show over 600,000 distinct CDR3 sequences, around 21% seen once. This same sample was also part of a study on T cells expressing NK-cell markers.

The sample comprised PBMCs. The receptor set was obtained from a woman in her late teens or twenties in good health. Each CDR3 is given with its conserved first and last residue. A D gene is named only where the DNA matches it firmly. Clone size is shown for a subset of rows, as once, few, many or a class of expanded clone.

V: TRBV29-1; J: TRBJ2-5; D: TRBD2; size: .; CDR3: CSGAGGGETQYF; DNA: TGCAGCGGTGCGGGGGGCGGTGAGACCCAGTACTTC
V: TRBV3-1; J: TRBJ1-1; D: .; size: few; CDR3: CASSQPAGALNTEAFF; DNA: TGTGCCAGCAGCCAACCTGCTGGGGCCCTGAACACTGAAGCTTTCTTT
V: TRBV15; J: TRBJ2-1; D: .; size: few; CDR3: CAATVAESSYNEQFF; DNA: TGTGCCGCGACCGTAGCGGAAAGCTCCTACAATGAGCAGTTCTTC
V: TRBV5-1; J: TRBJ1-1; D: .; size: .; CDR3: CASKEAGTTEAFF; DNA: TGCGCCAGCAAGGAGGCAGGGACCACTGAAGCTTTCTTT
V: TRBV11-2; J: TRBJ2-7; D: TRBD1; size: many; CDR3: CASSLSTGTGTSYEQYF; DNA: TGTGCCAGCAGCCTGTCGACCGGGACAGGGACTTCCTACGAGCAGTACTTC
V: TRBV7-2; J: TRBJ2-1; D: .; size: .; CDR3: CASSREVYNEQFF; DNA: TGTGCCAGCAGTCGAGAAGTCTACAATGAGCAGTTCTTC
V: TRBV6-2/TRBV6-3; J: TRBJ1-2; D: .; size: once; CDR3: CASPTDGYTF; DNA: TGTGCCAGCCCTACGGATGGCTACACCTTC
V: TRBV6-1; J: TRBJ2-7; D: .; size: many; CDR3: CASMYDRSSYEQYF; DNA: TGTGCCAGCATGTACGACAGGAGCTCCTACGAGCAGTACTTC
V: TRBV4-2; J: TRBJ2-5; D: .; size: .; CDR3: CASSPGTAMETQYF; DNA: TGTGCCAGCAGCCCTGGGACTGCCATGGAGACCCAGTACTTC
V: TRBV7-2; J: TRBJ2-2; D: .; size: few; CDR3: CASSLVARTHTGELFF; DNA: TGTGCCAGCAGCTTAGTAGCCAGGACCCACACCGGGGAGCTGTTTTTT
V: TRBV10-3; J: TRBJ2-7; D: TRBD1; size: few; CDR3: CATTEPRDRLYEQYF; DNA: TGTGCCACCACCGAACCCCGGGACAGACTCTACGAGCAGTACTTC
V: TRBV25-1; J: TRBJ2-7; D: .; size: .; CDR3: CASSPTRGTASYEQYF; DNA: TGTGCCAGCAGCCCCACCCGGGGGACGGCGTCCTACGAGCAGTACTTC
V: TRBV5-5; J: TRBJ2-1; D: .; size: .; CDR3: CASSQSSASSYNEQFF; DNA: TGTGCCAGCAGCCAATCTAGCGCAAGCTCCTACAATGAGCAGTTCTTC
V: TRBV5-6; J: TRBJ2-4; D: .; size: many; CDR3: CASSLVPDSPIDIQYF; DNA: TGTGCCAGCAGCTTGGTGCCGGACTCACCCATTGACATTCAGTACTTC
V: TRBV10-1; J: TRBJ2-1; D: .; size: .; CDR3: CASSPTGSTSNEQFF; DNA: TGCGCCAGCAGTCCTACCGGGTCGACCTCCAATGAGCAGTTCTTC
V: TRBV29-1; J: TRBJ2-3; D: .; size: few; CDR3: CSVEDYTDTQYF; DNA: TGCAGCGTTGAAGACTACACAGATACGCAGTATTTT
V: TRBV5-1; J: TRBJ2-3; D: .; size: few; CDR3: CASSPFRSTDTQYF; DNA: TGCGCCAGCAGCCCCTTTCGCAGTACAGATACGCAGTATTTT
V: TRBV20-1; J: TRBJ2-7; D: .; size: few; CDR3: CSVYEQGREQYF; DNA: TGCAGTGTTTATGAACAGGGTCGGGAGCAGTACTTC
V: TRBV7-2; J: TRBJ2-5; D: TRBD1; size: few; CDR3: CASSRTGWETQYF; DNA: TGTGCCAGCAGCCGGACAGGGTGGGAGACCCAGTACTTC
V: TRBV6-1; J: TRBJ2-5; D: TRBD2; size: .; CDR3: CASSRLAGAGVETQYF; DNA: TGTGCCAGCAGCAGACTAGCGGGGGCTGGGGTAGAGACCCAGTACTTC
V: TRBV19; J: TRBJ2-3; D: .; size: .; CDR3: CASSIPDHTDTQYF; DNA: TGTGCCAGTAGTATCCCGGACCACACAGATACGCAGTATTTT
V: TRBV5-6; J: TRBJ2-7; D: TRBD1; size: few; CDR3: CASSLTPTGTGYEQYF; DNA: TGTGCCAGCAGCTTGACCCCGACAGGGACGGGCTACGAGCAGTACTTC
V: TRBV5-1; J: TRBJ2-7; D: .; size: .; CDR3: CASSLQGVVYEQYF; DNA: TGCGCCAGCAGCTTGCAAGGGGTGGTCTACGAGCAGTACTTC
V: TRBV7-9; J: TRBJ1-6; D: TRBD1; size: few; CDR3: CASSWGQLNSPLHF; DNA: TGTGCCAGCAGCTGGGGACAGTTGAATTCACCCCTCCACTTT
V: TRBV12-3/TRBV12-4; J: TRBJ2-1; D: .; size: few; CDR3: CASPPPGTENNEQFF; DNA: TGTGCCAGCCCTCCCCCCGGGACGGAGAACAATGAGCAGTTCTTC
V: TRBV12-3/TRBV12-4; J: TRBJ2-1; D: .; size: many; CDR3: CASSFGSSNEQFF; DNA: TGTGCCAGCAGTTTCGGGTCTTCCAATGAGCAGTTCTTC
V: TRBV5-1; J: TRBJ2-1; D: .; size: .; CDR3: CASTVGAIYNEQFF; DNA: TGCGCCAGCACGGTTGGGGCCATATATAATGAGCAGTTCTTC
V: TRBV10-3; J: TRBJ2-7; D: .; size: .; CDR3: CAISESGKGQYF; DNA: TGTGCCATCAGTGAGTCGGGAAAGGGACAGTACTTC
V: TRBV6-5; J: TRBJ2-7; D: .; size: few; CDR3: CASSYSGVTTYEQYF; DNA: TGTGCCAGCAGTTACTCCGGGGTAACCACCTACGAGCAGTACTTC
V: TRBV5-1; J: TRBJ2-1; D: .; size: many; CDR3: CASSSGEATSNEQFF; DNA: TGCGCCAGCAGCTCGGGCGAGGCAACGAGCAATGAGCAGTTCTTC
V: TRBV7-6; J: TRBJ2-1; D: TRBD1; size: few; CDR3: CASSFDRDNEQFF; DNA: TGTGCCAGCAGTTTCGACAGGGACAATGAGCAGTTCTTC
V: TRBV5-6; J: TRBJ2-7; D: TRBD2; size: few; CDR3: CASSWVTSGAYEQYF; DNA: TGTGCCAGCAGCTGGGTGACTAGCGGAGCTTACGAGCAGTACTTC
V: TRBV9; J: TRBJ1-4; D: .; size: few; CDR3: CASSAGKLFF; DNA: TGTGCCAGCAGCGCTGGAAAACTGTTTTTT
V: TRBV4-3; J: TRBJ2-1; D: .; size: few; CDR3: CASSQENRAHQQFF; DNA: TGCGCCAGCAGCCAAGAAAACAGGGCCCATCAGCAGTTCTTC
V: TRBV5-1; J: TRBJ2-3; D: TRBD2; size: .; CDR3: CASSLAHLGGASDTQYF; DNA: TGCGCCAGCAGCTTGGCCCACTTGGGAGGGGCCTCAGATACGCAGTATTTT
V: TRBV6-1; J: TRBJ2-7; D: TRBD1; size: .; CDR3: CASSLRGQLYEQYF; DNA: TGTGCCAGCAGCCTCAGGGGACAGCTCTACGAGCAGTACTTC
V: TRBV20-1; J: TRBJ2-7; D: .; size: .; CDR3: CSAVGPSEGAHYEQYF; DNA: TGCAGTGCCGTTGGGCCGTCTGAGGGAGCACACTACGAGCAGTACTTC
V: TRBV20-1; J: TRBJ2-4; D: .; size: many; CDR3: CSAREGGPKNIQYF; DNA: TGCAGTGCCCGAGAGGGGGGCCCCAAAAACATTCAGTACTTC
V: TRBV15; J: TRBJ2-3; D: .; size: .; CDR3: CATSRGAADTDTQYF; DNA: TGTGCCACCAGCAGAGGAGCGGCCGATACCGATACGCAGTATTTT
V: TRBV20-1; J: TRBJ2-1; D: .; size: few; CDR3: CSASGTESNEQFF; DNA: TGCAGTGCTAGTGGTACCGAAAGCAATGAGCAGTTCTTC
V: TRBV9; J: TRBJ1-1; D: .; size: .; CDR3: CASSRTGSGAAFF; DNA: TGTGCCAGCAGCCGCACAGGTTCGGGCGCGGCTTTCTTT
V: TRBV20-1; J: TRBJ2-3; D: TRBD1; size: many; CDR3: CSVSGGFSTDTQYF; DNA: TGCAGTGTCTCAGGGGGTTTTAGCACAGATACGCAGTATTTT
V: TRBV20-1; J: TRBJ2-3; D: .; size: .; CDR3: CSAFGTRGITDTQYF; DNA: TGCAGTGCTTTCGGGACCAGGGGCATCACAGATACGCAGTATTTT
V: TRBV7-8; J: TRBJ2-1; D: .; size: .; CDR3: CASSFDYPEQFF; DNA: TGTGCCAGCAGTTTCGACTACCCCGAGCAGTTCTTC
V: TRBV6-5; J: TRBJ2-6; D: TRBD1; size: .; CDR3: CASSLLGQGLSGANVLTF; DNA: TGTGCCAGCAGTTTACTGGGACAGGGGCTGTCTGGGGCCAACGTCCTGACTTTC
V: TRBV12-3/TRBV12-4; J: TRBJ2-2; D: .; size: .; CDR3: CASSPGPGELFF; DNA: TGTGCCAGCAGCCCAGGGCCCGGGGAGCTGTTTTTT
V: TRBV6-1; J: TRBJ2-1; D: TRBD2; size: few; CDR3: CASTYEISGGYNEQFF; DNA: TGTGCCAGCACCTACGAAATCAGCGGGGGTTACAATGAGCAGTTCTTC
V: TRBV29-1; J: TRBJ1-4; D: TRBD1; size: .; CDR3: CSVGQGREKLFF; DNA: TGCAGCGTTGGACAGGGTCGGGAAAAACTGTTTTTT
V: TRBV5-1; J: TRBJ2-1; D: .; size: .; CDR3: CASSLDAPVGYNEQFF; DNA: TGCGCCAGCAGCTTGGACGCCCCTGTCGGGTACAATGAGCAGTTCTTC
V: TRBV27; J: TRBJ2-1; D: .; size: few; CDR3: CASSLIFRPFEGVEQFF; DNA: TGTGCCAGCAGCCTCATCTTTCGACCCTTCGAAGGGGTCGAGCAGTTCTTC
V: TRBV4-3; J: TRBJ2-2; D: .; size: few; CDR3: CASSQASGGELFF; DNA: TGCGCCAGCAGCCAAGCCTCAGGGGGGGAGCTGTTTTTT
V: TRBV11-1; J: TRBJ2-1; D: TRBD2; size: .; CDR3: CASRTSGGANEQFF; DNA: TGTGCCAGCAGGACTAGCGGGGGGGCCAATGAGCAGTTCTTC
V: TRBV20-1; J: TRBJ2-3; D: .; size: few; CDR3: CSAGITDTQYF; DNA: TGCAGTGCTGGGATCACAGATACGCAGTATTTT
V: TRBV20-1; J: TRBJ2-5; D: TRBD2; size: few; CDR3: CSASPTSGRQETQYF; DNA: TGCAGTGCTAGCCCGACTAGCGGGAGACAAGAGACCCAGTACTTC
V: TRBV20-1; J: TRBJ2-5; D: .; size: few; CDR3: CSARRRGTQYF; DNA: TGCAGTGCTAGACGGCGGGGGACCCAGTACTTC
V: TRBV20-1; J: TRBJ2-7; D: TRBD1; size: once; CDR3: CSATDRGAYEQYF; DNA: TGCAGTGCAACGGACAGGGGGGCCTACGAGCAGTACTTC
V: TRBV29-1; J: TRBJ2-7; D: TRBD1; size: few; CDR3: CSAWDRSYEQYF; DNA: TGCAGCGCCTGGGACAGGAGCTACGAGCAGTACTTC
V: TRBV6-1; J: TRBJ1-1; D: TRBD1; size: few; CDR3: CASRSQGSVSTEAFF; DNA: TGTGCCAGCAGGTCACAGGGGTCGGTGAGCACTGAAGCTTTCTTT
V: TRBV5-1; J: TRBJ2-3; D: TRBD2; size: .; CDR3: CASSAGGLVTDTQYF; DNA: TGCGCCAGCAGTGCTGGAGGACTAGTTACAGATACGCAGTATTTT